These T cell receptor beta chains were read from a single sample in a study of blood T cell repertoires in COVID-19. Only in-frame clones appear in the TCRdb table, and some are missing; sequencing was by immunoSEQ multiplex PCR. The table records some 380,000 clones, over 75% of them present only once. Sequencing used PBMCs or T cells enriched from blood (not recorded which). The receptors come from a man aged 30 to 45 who had recovered from COVID-19. CDR3s include the opening cysteine and the closing phenylalanine or tryptophan. The D gene is left open where the match is weak. Clone size is stated in some rows and not others, as once, few, many or a class when expanded.

clone_size: .; d_call: TRBD1; v_call: TRBV14; j_call: TRBJ1-1; cdr3_aa: CASSQGGRGLLSSEAFF; cdr3_nt: TGTGCCAGCAGCCAAGGAGGCAGGGGGCTCCTTTCTAGTGAAGCTTTCTTT
clone_size: .; d_call: .; v_call: TRBV7-9; j_call: TRBJ1-1; cdr3_aa: CASSHPWPNTEAFF; cdr3_nt: TGTGCCAGCAGCCATCCCTGGCCTAACACTGAAGCTTTCTTT
clone_size: .; d_call: .; v_call: TRBV9; j_call: TRBJ1-1; cdr3_aa: CASSTSMNTEAFF; cdr3_nt: TGTGCCAGCAGCACGAGTATGAACACTGAAGCTTTCTTT
clone_size: .; d_call: TRBD1; v_call: TRBV6-5; j_call: TRBJ1-3; cdr3_aa: CASSYLQGRMNTIYF; cdr3_nt: TGTGCCAGCAGTTACCTACAGGGGAGGATGAACACCATATATTTT
clone_size: .; d_call: TRBD1; v_call: TRBV19; j_call: TRBJ1-5; cdr3_aa: CASSKNQGAVRNQPQHF; cdr3_nt: TGTGCCAGTAGTAAAAATCAGGGGGCGGTGCGCAATCAGCCCCAGCATTTT
clone_size: .; d_call: .; v_call: TRBV6-5; j_call: TRBJ1-5; cdr3_aa: CASIRTHSNQPQHF; cdr3_nt: TGTGCCAGCATCCGCACTCATAGCAATCAGCCCCAGCATTTT
clone_size: .; d_call: TRBD1; v_call: TRBV4-1; j_call: TRBJ1-1; cdr3_aa: CASSLGQDWTEAFF; cdr3_nt: TGCGCCAGCAGCCTGGGACAGGACTGGACTGAAGCTTTCTTT
clone_size: once; d_call: TRBD1; v_call: TRBV6-5; j_call: TRBJ1-5; cdr3_aa: CASGTQGDQPQHF; cdr3_nt: TGTGCCAGCGGTACACAGGGGGACCAGCCCCAGCATTTT
clone_size: .; d_call: .; v_call: TRBV7-2; j_call: TRBJ2-1; cdr3_aa: CASSLDRDGEQFF; cdr3_nt: TGTGCCAGCAGCTTAGACAGGGATGGTGAGCAGTTCTTC
clone_size: few; d_call: TRBD2; v_call: TRBV6-1; j_call: TRBJ2-1; cdr3_aa: CASSETSGGFNEQFF; cdr3_nt: TGTGCCAGCAGTGAAACTAGCGGGGGGTTTAATGAGCAGTTCTTC
clone_size: .; d_call: TRBD1; v_call: TRBV6-1; j_call: TRBJ2-2; cdr3_aa: CASSERQGAYTGELFF; cdr3_nt: TGTGCCAGCAGTGAAAGACAGGGGGCCTACACCGGGGAGCTGTTTTTT
clone_size: .; d_call: TRBD1; v_call: TRBV6-5; j_call: TRBJ1-4; cdr3_aa: CASSSDRATNEKLFF; cdr3_nt: TGTGCCAGCAGTTCCGACAGGGCAACTAATGAAAAACTGTTTTTT
clone_size: .; d_call: .; v_call: TRBV5-5; j_call: TRBJ1-1; cdr3_aa: CASSYQPGGPNTEAFF; cdr3_nt: TGTGCCAGCAGCTATCAGCCGGGGGGGCCTAACACTGAAGCTTTCTTT
clone_size: .; d_call: TRBD1; v_call: TRBV19; j_call: TRBJ1-1; cdr3_aa: CASSTLRQGTEAFF; cdr3_nt: TGTGCCAGTAGTACCCTCCGACAGGGGACTGAAGCTTTCTTT
clone_size: .; d_call: .; v_call: TRBV7-3; j_call: TRBJ2-7; cdr3_aa: CASSLTRDYEQYF; cdr3_nt: TGTGCCAGCAGCCTCACTAGAGACTACGAGCAGTACTTC
clone_size: few; d_call: TRBD1; v_call: TRBV5-4; j_call: TRBJ1-2; cdr3_aa: CASSPRDSNYGYTF; cdr3_nt: TGTGCCAGCAGCCCCCGGGACAGCAACTATGGCTACACCTTC
clone_size: .; d_call: TRBD1; v_call: TRBV11-2; j_call: TRBJ1-1; cdr3_aa: CASSSQGAILNTEAFF; cdr3_nt: TGTGCCAGCAGCTCCCAGGGGGCGATTTTGAACACTGAAGCTTTCTTT
clone_size: .; d_call: TRBD1; v_call: TRBV19; j_call: TRBJ2-5; cdr3_aa: CASSIGDRVRGTQYF; cdr3_nt: TGTGCCAGTAGTATAGGGGACAGGGTAAGGGGGACCCAGTACTTC
clone_size: .; d_call: .; v_call: TRBV5-1; j_call: TRBJ1-1; cdr3_aa: CASSSEAGVTEAFF; cdr3_nt: TGCGCCAGCAGCTCGGAGGCAGGGGTCACTGAAGCTTTCTTT
clone_size: .; d_call: .; v_call: TRBV5-1; j_call: TRBJ2-3; cdr3_aa: CASSLEATDTQYF; cdr3_nt: TGCGCCAGCAGCTTGGAAGCCACAGATACGCAGTATTTT
clone_size: many; d_call: .; v_call: TRBV23-1; j_call: TRBJ1-4; cdr3_aa: CASSQSGRWVDEKLFF; cdr3_nt: TGCGCCAGCAGTCAATCGGGGAGGTGGGTTGATGAAAAACTGTTTTTT
clone_size: .; d_call: .; v_call: TRBV27; j_call: TRBJ1-2; cdr3_aa: CATRGGHGYTF; cdr3_nt: TGTGCCACACGGGGGGGCCATGGCTACACCTTC
clone_size: .; d_call: .; v_call: TRBV9; j_call: TRBJ2-5; cdr3_aa: CASSVAGVAETQYF; cdr3_nt: TGTGCCAGCAGCGTAGCGGGGGTCGCAGAGACCCAGTACTTC
clone_size: .; d_call: .; v_call: TRBV5-8; j_call: TRBJ1-1; cdr3_aa: CASSLDPQGMWTGTEAFF; cdr3_nt: TGTGCCAGCAGCTTGGACCCTCAGGGGATGTGGACGGGCACTGAAGCTTTCTTT
clone_size: .; d_call: .; v_call: TRBV27; j_call: TRBJ1-3; cdr3_aa: CATISGNTIYF; cdr3_nt: TGTGCCACCATTTCTGGAAACACCATATATTTT
clone_size: .; d_call: .; v_call: TRBV30; j_call: TRBJ1-2; cdr3_aa: CAWSPRGGPERYTF; cdr3_nt: TGTGCCTGGAGTCCTCGGGGAGGGCCCGAAAGATACACCTTC
clone_size: .; d_call: .; v_call: TRBV24-1; j_call: TRBJ2-1; cdr3_aa: CATSDSGFNEQFF; cdr3_nt: TGTGCCACCAGTGATTCCGGGTTCAATGAGCAGTTCTTC
clone_size: .; d_call: .; v_call: TRBV5-8; j_call: TRBJ2-3; cdr3_aa: CASSLGGQTNTQYF; cdr3_nt: TGTGCCAGCAGCTTGGGTGGACAAACTAATACGCAGTATTTT
clone_size: .; d_call: .; v_call: TRBV19; j_call: TRBJ2-5; cdr3_aa: CASSERTAPRETQYF; cdr3_nt: TGTGCCAGTAGTGAACGGACAGCCCCAAGGGAGACCCAGTACTTC
clone_size: once; d_call: .; v_call: TRBV19; j_call: TRBJ1-1; cdr3_aa: CASLSGGGTEAFF; cdr3_nt: TGTGCCAGTCTCTCGGGGGGTGGCACTGAAGCTTTCTTT
clone_size: .; d_call: .; v_call: TRBV18; j_call: TRBJ1-5; cdr3_aa: CASSPYGNQPQHF; cdr3_nt: TGTGCCAGCTCACCATATGGCAATCAGCCCCAGCATTTT
clone_size: few; d_call: .; v_call: TRBV4-2; j_call: TRBJ1-6; cdr3_aa: CASSQVAGGASPLHF; cdr3_nt: TGTGCCAGCAGCCAAGTCGCGGGGGGGGCTTCACCCCTCCACTTT
clone_size: .; d_call: .; v_call: TRBV5-4; j_call: TRBJ2-1; cdr3_aa: CASSPWGDEQFF; cdr3_nt: TGTGCCAGCAGCCCATGGGGGGATGAGCAGTTCTTC
clone_size: .; d_call: .; v_call: TRBV27; j_call: TRBJ2-7; cdr3_aa: CASSRTVGTYEQYF; cdr3_nt: TGTGCCAGCAGTAGGACAGTTGGGACCTACGAGCAGTACTTC
clone_size: .; d_call: .; v_call: TRBV9; j_call: TRBJ1-1; cdr3_aa: CASSKQGYMNTEAFF; cdr3_nt: TGTGCCAGCAGCAAGCAGGGGTACATGAACACTGAAGCTTTCTTT
clone_size: once; d_call: TRBD1; v_call: TRBV27; j_call: TRBJ2-5; cdr3_aa: CASSWDRGRETQYF; cdr3_nt: TGTGCCAGCAGTTGGGACAGGGGGAGGGAGACCCAGTACTTC
clone_size: .; d_call: .; v_call: TRBV2; j_call: TRBJ1-4; cdr3_aa: CASSEALLDPTNEKLFF; cdr3_nt: TGTGCCAGCAGTGAAGCGCTTCTAGACCCAACTAATGAAAAACTGTTTTTT
clone_size: .; d_call: .; v_call: TRBV2; j_call: TRBJ2-7; cdr3_aa: CASTLAAYEQYF; cdr3_nt: TGTGCCAGCACCTTAGCGGCCTACGAGCAGTACTTC
clone_size: .; d_call: .; v_call: TRBV7-2; j_call: TRBJ1-6; cdr3_aa: CASSLKSGLSPLHF; cdr3_nt: TGTGCCAGCAGCTTAAAATCGGGATTATCACCCCTCCACTTT
clone_size: .; d_call: .; v_call: TRBV7-9; j_call: TRBJ2-1; cdr3_aa: CASSDHRYSYNEQFF; cdr3_nt: TGTGCCAGCAGCGACCACAGGTACTCCTACAATGAGCAGTTCTTC
clone_size: .; d_call: TRBD2; v_call: TRBV29-1; j_call: TRBJ2-2; cdr3_aa: CSVSGTITGELFF; cdr3_nt: TGCAGCGTTTCCGGGACTATAACCGGGGAGCTGTTTTTT
clone_size: .; d_call: .; v_call: TRBV30; j_call: TRBJ1-2; cdr3_aa: CAWRATVFDTF; cdr3_nt: TGTGCCTGGAGGGCTACAGTTTTCGACACCTTC
clone_size: .; d_call: TRBD1; v_call: TRBV30; j_call: TRBJ2-5; cdr3_aa: CAWSHRGEETQYF; cdr3_nt: TGTGCCTGGAGTCACAGGGGTGAAGAGACCCAGTACTTC
clone_size: .; d_call: .; v_call: TRBV14; j_call: TRBJ1-2; cdr3_aa: CASSLDNDRPGSF; cdr3_nt: TGTGCCAGCAGCCTAGATAATGACAGGCCCGGGTCCTTC
clone_size: .; d_call: .; v_call: TRBV2; j_call: TRBJ1-1; cdr3_aa: CASPSQEKAFF; cdr3_nt: TGTGCCAGCCCGTCCCAGGAAAAAGCTTTCTTT
clone_size: few; d_call: .; v_call: TRBV10-3; j_call: TRBJ1-4; cdr3_aa: CAISDPSQGAGNEKLFF; cdr3_nt: TGTGCCATCAGTGACCCTAGTCAAGGGGCCGGGAATGAAAAACTGTTTTTT
clone_size: .; d_call: .; v_call: TRBV5-4; j_call: TRBJ2-2; cdr3_aa: CASSSAMDTYTGELFF; cdr3_nt: TGTGCCAGCAGCTCGGCAATGGACACTTACACCGGGGAGCTGTTTTTT
clone_size: .; d_call: TRBD1; v_call: TRBV6-4; j_call: TRBJ1-2; cdr3_aa: CASSPGQGINYGYTF; cdr3_nt: TGTGCCAGCTCCCCGGGACAGGGCATAAACTATGGCTACACCTTC
clone_size: .; d_call: TRBD2; v_call: TRBV5-1; j_call: TRBJ2-2; cdr3_aa: CASSLGQRGESTGELFF; cdr3_nt: TGCGCCAGCAGCTTGGGCCAGCGGGGGGAGAGCACCGGGGAGCTGTTTTTT